The 2 T cell receptor beta chains presented below share a single source sample, sequenced in a study of shared clonotypes between healthy human individuals. Sequencing was performed with immunoSEQ multiplex PCR; in TCRdb, only in-frame clones are kept and a portion is missing. The table lists about 2 million clones, roughly 95% of them singletons, with under 0.15% in the top ten. The sequenced sample consisted of naive CD4+ T cells sorted from blood. The subset was: CD45RA+ positively selected. The receptors originated from a man aged 18 to 29 in good health.

Points on this clone: This same CDR3 is encoded by further DNA sequences in the sample. The chain uses TRBV15 and TRBJ2-7; D possibly corresponds to TRBD1 (5 bases). V was clipped by 0 bases and J by 6 bases, with 9 bases between them. Germline V lookup: CDR1 LNHNV, CDR2 YYDKDF (reference sequence). The CDR3 is made up of 13 amino acids. In DNA, the CDR3 is TGTGCCACCAGCAGAGATTTAGGGGTCGAGCAGTACTTC. This gives the protein CATSRDLGVEQYF.

The gene calls are TRBV11-2 and TRBJ2-2; the D is unclear. The CDR3 consists of 15 residues. Germline lookup yields CDR1 SGHAT and CDR2 FQNNGV. The V end lost 2 bases, the J end lost 6 bases, and 13 bases lay between the germline ends. The CDR3 coding sequence is TGTGCCAGCAGCTTAATCTCGGTAGAGGCCGGGGAGCTGTTTTTT. This translates into CASSLISVEAGELFF. Filled out from reference TRBV11-2 and TRBJ2-2, the complete variable domain reads EAGVAQSPRYKIIEKRQSVAFWCNPISGHATLYWYQQILGQGPKLLIQFQNNGVVDDSQLPKDRFSAERLKGVDSTLKIQPAKLEDSAVYLCASSLISVEAGELFFGEGSRLTVL.